Each of the 25 T cell receptor beta chains below was sequenced from the same sample in a study of beta chain features in type 1 diabetes. General observations from the study: Moderate but significant shortening of TCRB CDR3s was recorded in all four CD4+ subsets from Type 1 diabetes patients.

No antigen has been identified for these receptors. Isolated RNA was reverse transcribed in full, so expressed TCRB transcripts were sequenced. Method: immunoSEQ multiplex PCR; TCRdb's copy keeps in-frame clones and lacks some. The sample carries hundreds of thousands of clones, 7% to 10% recorded once. Sequencing was done on a sample of central memory CD4+ T cells from blood. The receptor set was obtained from a man in his thirties or forties with type 1 diabetes.

This clone was observed at least ten times. This rearrangement joins TRBV5-1 to TRBJ2-3; D not resolved. V shed 4 bases and J shed 7 bases, with 22 bases lying between them. CDR3 size: 16 residues. Germline CDR1 is SGHRS and CDR2 is YFSETQ. As DNA, the CDR3 is TGCGCCAGCAGCCAGGAATCAGACATGACTTCATATACGCAGTATTTT. Amino acids: CASSQESDMTSYTQYF. Using reference TRBV5-1 and TRBJ2-3 for the parts outside the CDR3, the full variable domain is KAGVTQTPRYLIKTRGQQVTLSCSPISGHRSVSWYQQTPGQGLQFLFEYFSETQRNKGNFPGRFSGRQFSNSRSEMNVSTLELGDSALYLCASSQESDMTSYTQYFGPGTRLTVL.

This clone was counted a few times. The rearrangement uses TRBV7-2 and TRBJ1-1, with a possible D match to TRBD1 (6 bases). V lost 5 bases to trimming and J lost 4 bases, with 17 bases between them. Germline lookup yields CDR1 SGHTA and CDR2 FQGNSA. CDR3 length: 15 residues. DNA of the CDR3: TGTGCCAGCAGCCGACAGGTGGGGCAGGGCACTGAAGCTTTCTTT. Its protein is CASSRQVGQGTEAFF.

The sample holds many counts of this clone. The chain is built from TRBV29-1 and TRBJ2-2; possibly TRBD1 for D (6 bases). Germline V lookup: CDR1 SQVTM, CDR2 ANQGSEA. The CDR3 runs to 15 residues. The V gene lost 4 bases and the J gene lost 2 bases, with 14 bases spanning the gap. The CDR3 nucleotides read TGCAGCGTTGGGGCAGGGGCTACTAACACCGGGGAGCTGTTTTTT. Protein sequence: CSVGAGATNTGELFF.

The sample holds a few counts of this clone. The V and J genes are TRBV2 and TRBJ1-5; possibly TRBD1 for D (5 bases). The V end was cut by 2 bases, the J end by 4 bases, with 12 bases between. The CDR3 has 15 amino acids. From germline, CDR1 is SNHLY and CDR2 FYNNEI. The CDR3 DNA is TGTGCCAGCAGTGAAAGGCAGGGAGGTAATCAGCCCCAGCATTTT. It codes for CASSERQGGNQPQHF.

The chain is built from TRBV5-8 and TRBJ2-5; no definite D call. The CDR3 covers 12 residues. Germline CDR1 is SGHTS and CDR2 is YDEGEE. Trimming removed 2 bases from V and 5 bases from J, with 7 bases in between. CDR3 residues: CASSLIRETQYF. The CDR3 nucleotides are TGTGCCAGCAGCTTAATCAGGGAGACCCAGTACTTC. Filled out from reference TRBV5-8 and TRBJ2-5, the complete variable domain reads EAGVTQSPTHLIKTRGQQATLRCSPISGHTSVYWYQQALGLGLQFLLWYDEGEERNRGNFPPRFSGRQFPNYSSELNVNALELEDSALYLCASSLIRETQYFGPGTRLLVL.

This clone has just a few counts. This rearrangement joins TRBV4-1 to TRBJ1-6; D ambiguous. The V and J ends lost 0 bases and 4 bases respectively, with 10 bases between them. Germline CDR1 and CDR2: MGHRA and YSYEKL. This CDR3 is built from 16 residues. CDR3: CASSQDGQMYNSPLHF. As DNA, the CDR3 is TGCGCCAGCAGCCAAGATGGGCAGATGTATAATTCACCCCTCCACTTT.

This clone was seen many times. The chain has TRBV21-1 and TRBJ2-7. TRBV21-1 is assigned pseudogene status. This CDR3 contains 16 residues. CDR3 bases: TGTGCCAGCAGCACCCGCGGCCCCAAGGGCTCCCACGAGCAGTACTTC. Translated: CASSTRGPKGSHEQYF.

This clone was counted between two and nine times. The rearrangement links TRBV7-2 to TRBJ2-3; D is possibly TRBD1 (6 bases). CDR3 length: 18 amino acids. Germline CDR1 reads SGHTA; CDR2 reads FQGNSA. Trimming stripped 6 bases from V and 7 bases from J, with 29 bases between. The CDR3 region has the DNA TGTGCCAGCAGTCGCCCTGGTGTCACAGGGATCCGTATTAATACGCAGTATTTT. Its translation: CASSRPGVTGIRINTQYF.

This clone was seen more than once but under ten times. J is TRBJ2-3 and V is TRBV9, with D tentatively TRBD2 (5 bases). CDR1 is SGDLS, CDR2 YYNGEE, per germline. This CDR3 has 15 residues. V was pared by 3 bases and J by 4 bases, with 15 bases between. The CDR3 sequence is CASSEGAIGADTQYF. The CDR3 DNA is TGTGCCAGCAGCGAGGGAGCGATTGGGGCAGATACGCAGTATTTT.

This chain uses TRBV11-2 with TRBJ2-3; D not certain. CDR3 length: 16 residues. Trimming removed 5 bases at V and 0 bases at J, with 15 bases between. Germline V lookup: CDR1 SGHAT, CDR2 FQNNGV. As DNA, the CDR3 is TGTGCCAGCAGCCGGAAGCGAGATGCTAGCACAGATACGCAGTATTTT. Protein: CASSRKRDASTDTQYF.

The chain couples TRBV15 to TRBJ2-3, with D maybe TRBD1 (5 bases). The CDR3 is made up of 14 amino acids. V dropped 0 bases and J dropped 5 bases, with 9 bases sitting between them. The germline V gene has CDR1 LNHNV and CDR2 YYDKDF (reference sequence). CDR3 sequence (DNA): TGTGCCACCAGCAGAGATCAAAGGGGAGATACGCAGTATTTT. Its protein is CATSRDQRGDTQYF. Complete variable domain (other parts from reference TRBV15 and TRBJ2-3): DAMVIQNPRYQVTQFGKPVTLSCSQTLNHNVMYWYQQKSSQAPKLLFHYYDKDFNNEADTPDNFQSRRPNTSFCFLDIRSPGLGDTAMYLCATSRDQRGDTQYFGPGTRLTVL.

This rearrangement joins TRBV10-3 to TRBJ2-5; D uncertain. The CDR3 has 14 residues. Germline V CDR1 and CDR2: ENHRY, SYGVKD. V lost 2 bases and J 0 bases, leaving 7 bases between the germline ends. The CDR3 nucleotides read TGTGCCATCAGTGAGACTCCGGACCAAGAGACCCAGTACTTC. Amino acids: CAISETPDQETQYF.

This clone turned up a few times. This sequence joins TRBV27 and TRBJ1-1, with D tentatively TRBD1 (5 bases). V was clipped by 6 bases and J by 0 bases, with 17 bases between them. Germline-derived CDR1 and CDR2 are MNHEY and SMNVEV (reference sequence). The CDR3 sequence is 16 residues long. The CDR3 nucleotides are TGTGCCAGCAGCCAAGCCTGGACACCAATGAACACTGAAGCTTTCTTT. Protein: CASSQAWTPMNTEAFF.

This clone has at least ten counts. This sequence joins TRBV19 and TRBJ2-7; 9 nucleotides line up with TRBD1. This CDR3 is 17 amino acids long. J lost 5 bases, V lost 5 bases, and 16 bases had no gene match. Germline CDR1 and CDR2: LNHDA and SQIVND (reference sequence). This CDR3 reads CASSPKDVGTGRNEQYF. CDR3 in DNA: TGTGCCAGTAGTCCAAAGGACGTTGGGACAGGGAGAAACGAGCAGTACTTC.

Only a few counts were recorded for this clone. Other DNA sequences in the same sample also yield this CDR3. V is TRBV9 and J is TRBJ1-1; D gene ambiguous. CDR3 length: 13 residues. V lost 0 bases to trimming and J lost 1 base, with 4 bases between them. CDR1 and CDR2 (germline): SGDLS, YYNGEE. CDR3 amino acids: CASSVAGNTEAFF. CDR3 coding DNA: TGTGCCAGCAGCGTAGCGGGGAACACTGAAGCTTTCTTT.

The chain joins TRBV11-2 to TRBJ2-5, with D possibly matching TRBD2 (6 bases). Germline assignment: CDR1 SGHAT and CDR2 FQNNGV. Trimming left V 3 bases short and J 3 bases short, with 17 bases between. The CDR3 covers 16 residues. In DNA, the CDR3 is TGTGCCAGCAGCTTTATTCGGAGGGGTTCCAAAGAGACCCAGTACTTC. As protein: CASSFIRRGSKETQYF. The variable domain in full, with the rest retrieved from reference TRBV11-2 and TRBJ2-5, is EAGVAQSPRYKIIEKRQSVAFWCNPISGHATLYWYQQILGQGPKLLIQFQNNGVVDDSQLPKDRFSAERLKGVDSTLKIQPAKLEDSAVYLCASSFIRRGSKETQYFGPGTRLLVL.

This clone was seen a few times. V gene TRBV7-2 combines with J gene TRBJ2-3; D is perhaps TRBD1 (8 bases). Germline V gene sequence: CDR1 SGHTA, CDR2 FQGNSA. The CDR3 totals 15 residues. V lost 5 bases and J 5 bases, leaving 17 bases between the germline ends. CDR3 amino acids: CASSPTGEREDTQYF. CDR3 nucleotide sequence: TGTGCCAGCAGCCCGACAGGGGAGCGGGAAGATACGCAGTATTTT.

This clone has more than one count but fewer than ten. This rearrangement joins TRBV11-3 to TRBJ1-5, with a possible D match to TRBD1 (5 bases). The CDR3 is 17 residues long. Trimming removed 4 bases from V and 4 bases from J, with 20 bases in between. Germline V gene sequence: CDR1 SGHNT, CDR2 YENEEA. CDR3 sequence: CASSWTPRLDRNQPQHF. In DNA, the CDR3 is TGTGCCAGCAGCTGGACACCTCGGCTCGACCGGAATCAGCCCCAGCATTTT.

This chain joins TRBV7-2 and TRBJ1-2; D call uncertain. Germline V lookup: CDR1 SGHTA, CDR2 FQGNSA. The CDR3 contains 14 residues. The V and J ends lost 5 bases and 7 bases respectively, with 17 bases between them. CDR3 amino acids: CASSTLREGGGYTF. The CDR3 DNA reads as TGTGCCAGCAGCACCCTTCGGGAAGGAGGTGGCTACACCTTC.

CDR3 region: CASSPWGGSPLHF. The CDR3 nucleotides are TGTGCCAGCAGCCCTTGGGGTGGTTCACCCCTCCACTTT. This chain uses TRBV7-6 with TRBJ1-6; D unclear. Trimming stripped 5 bases from V and 9 bases from J, with 11 bases between. The CDR3 is made up of 13 amino acids. Germline-derived CDR1 and CDR2 are SGHVS and FNYEAQ.

This clone appeared a few times. The V and J genes are TRBV5-1 and TRBJ2-1; 7 nucleotides line up with TRBD1. Per the germline V gene, CDR1 is SGHRS and CDR2 is YFSETQ. Trimming took 0 bases from V and 5 from J; bases not matched to a gene: 5. CDR3 size: 15 residues. CDR3 nucleotides: TGCGCCAGCAGCTTGGAGGGGGCGCGAAACAATGAGCAGTTCTTC. Its protein product is CASSLEGARNNEQFF.

The rearrangement links TRBV7-9 to TRBJ2-5, with D maybe TRBD2 (6 bases). Deletions cut 2 bases from V and 5 bases from J, with 12 bases between. CDR1 and CDR2 (germline): SEHNR, FQNEAQ (reference sequence). This CDR3 is built from 14 residues. The chain's CDR3 is CASSLWGEQETQYF. For the CDR3, the DNA is TGTGCCAGCAGCTTATGGGGGGAGCAGGAGACCCAGTACTTC.

As for this clone: This sample includes further DNA sequences coding for the same CDR3. The gene calls are TRBV29-1 and TRBJ2-7, with D perhaps given as TRBD1 or TRBD2 (5 bases each). Trimming cost V 4 bases and J 0 bases, with 10 bases left between them. The CDR3 contains 13 residues. Germline V gene lookup returns CDR1 SQVTM and CDR2 ANQGSEA. CDR3 in amino acids: CSVVAGSSYEQYF. The CDR3 DNA reads as TGCAGCGTTGTGGCAGGGAGCTCCTACGAGCAGTACTTC.

This clone was counted between two and nine times. The V call is TRBV21-1, the J call TRBJ2-3. TRBV21-1 is a pseudogene locus. The CDR3 is 12 amino acids. The CDR3 region is CASSVRGDTQYF. For the CDR3, the DNA is TGTGCCAGCAGCGTCCGTGGAGATACGCAGTATTTT.

This chain uses TRBV4-3 with TRBJ1-6; perhaps TRBD1 as D (5 bases). The germline gives CDR1 LGHNA, CDR2 YSLEER. The CDR3 runs to 15 residues. The V end lost 6 bases, the J end lost 7 bases, and 16 bases lay between the germline ends. CDR3: CASRNRDGINSPLHF. CDR3 DNA sequence: TGCGCCAGCAGGAACCGGGACGGCATCAATTCACCCCTCCACTTT.